This record concerns one T cell receptor (beta chain) sequence. Antigen: not known. The sample comes from a study of T cells after yellow fever vaccination. General study points: Within FACS-sorted repertoires, abundant clonotypes contaminating from the bulk population could be present.

V lost 4 bases and J 2 bases, leaving 9 bases between the germline ends. Germline-derived CDR1 and CDR2 are SGHRS and YFSETQ. The CDR3 totals 13 residues. TCRdb fed the 5' RACE reads into MiXCR, producing one record per CDR3 protein. Of approximately 350,000 distinct CDR3 sequences listed, approximately 10% are singletons. Sequences were derived from PBMCs, sampled on the day of the first yellow fever vaccination. This chain links TRBV5-1 with TRBJ2-5; maybe TRBD2 (6 bases). The source of this sequence is a young man who received the YFV17D yellow fever vaccine. The CDR3 sequence is CASSSGGQETQYF. The CDR3 DNA reads as TGCGCCAGCAGCAGTGGAGGGCAAGAGACCCAGTACTTC.